One and the same sample provided the 26 T cell receptor beta chains below, sequenced in a study of blood T cell repertoires in COVID-19. The assay was immunoSEQ multiplex PCR, and TCRdb's table has in-frame clones only and misses some. The top ten clones hold approximately 7.9% of a sample with around 300,000 clones, 75% to 85% of them seen once. Material for sequencing was peripheral blood. These receptors all come from a human donor in a cohort sampled during active COVID-19.

The chain's CDR3 is CASSKLASTNTEAFF. The CDR3, as DNA: TGTGCCAGCAGTAAATTAGCCAGTACGAACACTGAAGCTTTCTTT. The chain couples TRBV27 to TRBJ1-1, with unresolved D. This CDR3 is built from 15 residues. The germline V and J ends were trimmed by 5 bases and 1 base, with 14 bases remaining between them. Germline assignment: CDR1 MNHEY and CDR2 SMNVEV (reference sequence).

J is TRBJ1-2 and V is TRBV24-1; no firm D call. The CDR3 is made up of 15 amino acids. V shed 2 bases and J shed 4 bases, with 13 bases lying between them. Germline V lookup: CDR1 KGHDR, CDR2 SFDVKD. The CDR3 is CATSDSRGIGYGYTF. The DNA of the CDR3 is TGTGCCACCAGTGATTCCCGAGGAATCGGCTATGGCTACACCTTC.

This sequence joins TRBV10-2 and TRBJ1-3; D ambiguous. V was cut by 3 bases and J by 2 bases, with 11 bases left in between. The germline V gene encodes CDR1 WSHSY and CDR2 SAAADI. CDR3 length: 15 amino acids. Here the CDR3 DNA reads TGCGCCAGCAGTGATCGGGTTATTGCTGGAAACACCATATATTTT. Amino acid sequence: CASSDRVIAGNTIYF.

The chain links TRBV30 to TRBJ1-6; 9 nucleotides agree with TRBD1. Unmatched junction bases numbered 7, after V lost 3 bases and J lost 10 bases. The CDR3 spans 14 residues. Per the germline V gene, CDR1 is GTSNPN and CDR2 is SVGIG (reference sequence). In nucleotides, the CDR3 is TGTGCCTGGAGGGGGACAGGGCTGGTATCACCCCTCCACTTT. This sequence encodes CAWRGTGLVSPLHF.

In regard to this clone: Other DNA sequences in this sample translate to the same CDR3. The chain links TRBV6-1 to TRBJ1-1, with TRBD1 as a possible D gene (6 bases). Germline CDR1 is MNHNS and CDR2 is SASEGT. V was trimmed by 2 bases and J by 5 bases, leaving 6 bases between them. The CDR3 contains 12 residues. This CDR3 reads CASSEQGTEAFF. In DNA form, the CDR3 reads TGTGCCAGCAGTGAACAGGGGACTGAAGCTTTCTTT.

This rearrangement joins TRBV6-1 to TRBJ1-4; 9 nucleotides match TRBD1. J was trimmed by 8 bases and V by 3 bases; bases with no gene match: 7. CDR1 and CDR2 from the germline V gene are MNHNS and SASEGT. CDR3 length equals 15 residues. This chain's CDR3 is CASSEGGQGREKLFF. DNA of the CDR3: TGTGCCAGCAGTGAGGGGGGACAGGGTCGGGAAAAACTGTTTTTT.

This chain joins TRBV10-1 and TRBJ1-1; 9 bases match TRBD1. The CDR3 loop spans 12 amino acids. Unmatched junction bases numbered 4, after V lost 6 bases and J lost 8 bases. The germline V gene encodes CDR1 WNHNN and CDR2 SYGVQD (reference sequence). Here the CDR3 DNA reads TGCGCCAGCAGCCGCGGACAGGGGGAAGCTTTCTTT. This translates into CASSRGQGEAFF.

The chain links TRBV11-1 to TRBJ2-7; D possibly corresponds to TRBD1 (6 bases). The CDR3 is made up of 13 amino acids. From germline, CDR1 is SGHAT and CDR2 FQDESV (reference sequence). V was cut by 5 bases and J by 4 bases, with 12 bases left in between. The CDR3 sequence: CASSNRDKYEQYF. DNA for the CDR3: TGTGCCAGCAGCAACCGGGACAAGTACGAGCAGTACTTC.

J is TRBJ1-2 and V is TRBV12-5; D is possibly TRBD1 (6 bases). V was pared by 0 bases and J by 2 bases, with 13 bases between. The germline V gene encodes CDR1 LGHNT and CDR2 FRNRAP. This CDR3 has 16 residues. CDR3 coding DNA: TGTGCTAGTGGTTTGGTACTTGGGCAGGGGAACTATGGCTACACCTTC. Encoded protein: CASGLVLGQGNYGYTF.

The chain is built from TRBV3-1 (or the pseudogene TRBV3-2) and TRBJ2-7; D possibly corresponds to TRBD2 (6 bases). V was clipped by 6 bases and J by 4 bases, with 16 bases between them. Germline CDR1 LGHDT, CDR2 YNNKEL (reference sequence). The length of the CDR3 is 14 residues. For the CDR3, the DNA is TGTGCCAGCAGTCCTAGCGAAAGGGGTTACGAGCAGTACTTC. The encoded protein is CASSPSERGYEQYF.

The chain has TRBV5-6 and TRBJ1-4; no reliable D call. Trimming stripped 3 bases from V and 5 bases from J, with 5 bases between. Per the germline V gene, CDR1 is SGHDT and CDR2 is YYEEEE. There are 12 residues in the CDR3. CDR3 protein: CASSWQNEKLFF. The CDR3, as DNA: TGTGCCAGCAGCTGGCAGAATGAAAAACTGTTTTTT. Filled out from reference TRBV5-6 and TRBJ1-4, the complete variable domain reads DAGVTQSPTHLIKTRGQQVTLRCSPKSGHDTVSWYQQALGQGPQFIFQYYEEEERQRGNFPDRFSGHQFPNYSSELNVNALLLGDSALYLCASSWQNEKLFFGSGTQLSVL.

This clone was seen just once. The J gene is TRBJ2-7, the V gene TRBV24-1, with 9 bases identical to TRBD1. The CDR3 has 13 amino acids. The germline V gene encodes CDR1 KGHDR and CDR2 SFDVKD. V lost 10 bases, J lost 7 bases, and 10 bases stayed unmatched. The CDR3 DNA reads TGTGCCACGCAGGGACAGGGATCGAGAGAGCAGTACTTC. Protein sequence: CATQGQGSREQYF.

The V and J genes are TRBV10-3 and TRBJ2-7; a possible D gene is TRBD1 (7 bases). Germline V gene data show CDR1 as ENHRY and CDR2 as SYGVKD. The CDR3 is 14 residues long. V lost 0 bases and J lost 6, with 12 bases in between. The CDR3 is CAISESAGQLEQYF. The CDR3 nucleotides are TGTGCCATCAGTGAGTCCGCGGGACAGCTCGAGCAGTACTTC.

J is TRBJ1-1 and V is TRBV6-2 or TRBV6-3; 8 bases fit TRBD1. The germline V gene has CDR1 MNHEY and CDR2 SVGEGT. Trimming took 6 bases from V and 10 from J; bases not matched to a gene: 7. The CDR3 extends over 12 amino acids. The CDR3 DNA follows: TGTGCCAGCAGCCAGTTAGACAGGGGAGCTTTCTTT. It encodes CASSQLDRGAFF.

The chain has TRBV27 and TRBJ2-3, with D uncertain. Trimming removed 8 bases from V and 0 bases from J, with 18 bases in between. The CDR3 is 16 amino acids. The germline V gene encodes CDR1 MNHEY and CDR2 SMNVEV (reference sequence). The CDR3 bases are TGTGCCAGCGCCAAACCCCAGGTTACTAGCACAGATACGCAGTATTTT. Translating it yields CASAKPQVTSTDTQYF.

This chain links TRBV12-3 or TRBV12-4 with TRBJ2-3; D is undetermined. The CDR3 has 13 residues. Trimming left V 8 bases short and J 8 bases short, with 17 bases between. The CDR3 bases are TGTGCCAGCTCATTAACCGAGGTGGCTACGCAGTATTTT. Protein sequence: CASSLTEVATQYF.

The chain combines TRBV27 with TRBJ2-2; possibly TRBD1 for D (7 bases). The CDR3 loop spans 16 amino acids. Germline V gene sequence: CDR1 MNHEY, CDR2 SMNVEV (reference sequence). Deletions cut 8 bases from V and 5 bases from J, with 21 bases between. The CDR3 DNA sequence: TGTGCCAGCCAGGGGGGAGATACAGGGGTAACCGGGGAGCTGTTTTTT. Its protein product is CASQGGDTGVTGELFF.

This clone was seen ten or more times. This chain links TRBV9 with TRBJ1-1; no firm D call. Trimming removed 4 bases at V and 4 bases at J, with 8 bases between. The CDR3 is 12 amino acids. Germline CDR1 is SGDLS and CDR2 is YYNGEE. Here the CDR3 reads CASSPIGTEAFF. DNA of the CDR3: TGTGCCAGCAGCCCTATCGGCACTGAAGCTTTCTTT.

This sequence joins TRBV30 and TRBJ1-1; 9 nucleotides line up with TRBD1. The CDR3 runs 13 residues. Trimming at V came to 5 bases and at J to 2 bases, leaving 3 bases not matched to a gene. Per the germline V gene, CDR1 is GTSNPN and CDR2 is SVGIG (reference sequence). The CDR3 DNA reads TGTGCCTGGGAACAGGGGGCCAACACTGAAGCTTTCTTT. Translation gives CAWEQGANTEAFF.

The chain carries TRBV11-3 and TRBJ2-3; no firm D call. The CDR3 consists of 15 residues. Germline CDR1 is SGHNT and CDR2 is YENEEA. The V end was cut by 1 base, the J end by 1 base, with 9 bases between. The CDR3: CASSLAHSGTDTQYF. In DNA, the CDR3 is TGTGCCAGCAGCTTAGCCCACTCCGGCACAGATACGCAGTATTTT.

This sequence joins TRBV7-8 and TRBJ2-1; tentative D call: TRBD1 (7 bases). Germline-derived CDR1 and CDR2 are SGHVS and FQNEAQ. With 7 bases removed from V and 3 bases from J, the gap between germline ends came to 13 bases. The CDR3 has 14 residues. This CDR3 reads CASTQGGDYNEQFF. In DNA, the CDR3 is TGTGCCAGCACCCAGGGGGGAGACTACAATGAGCAGTTCTTC.

V usage is TRBV5-8 and J usage is TRBJ2-7; 8 bases align to TRBD1. Looked up from germline, CDR1 is SGHTS and CDR2 is YDEGEE. The CDR3 sequence is 14 residues long. J lost 3 bases, V lost 0 bases, and 2 bases had no gene match. The CDR3 coding sequence is TGTGCCAGCAGCTTGGGGACAGGGTACTACGAGCAGTACTTC. Translating it yields CASSLGTGYYEQYF.

The CDR3 region has the DNA TGTGCCAGCAGTGTTGATAGCGGGGGGGTTTTTGAGCAGTTCTTC. It yields the protein CASSVDSGGVFEQFF. The rearrangement joins TRBV2 to TRBJ2-1, with 11 bases aligning to TRBD2. The V segment lost 4 bases and the J segment 9 bases; nucleotides outside the gene matches: 8. This CDR3 contains 15 residues. Germline V gene sequence: CDR1 SNHLY, CDR2 FYNNEI.

This clone was picked up one time. DNA for the CDR3: TGTGCCAGCAGCTTGAAGCAGGGGCGCCCCACGGAAGCTTTCTTT. Its protein product is CASSLKQGRPTEAFF. J is TRBJ1-1 and V is TRBV5-5, with a tentative D call TRBD1 (6 bases). Trimming left V 1 base short and J 8 bases short, with 18 bases between. The CDR3 covers 15 residues. Germline V gives CDR1 SGHKS, CDR2 YYEKEE (reference sequence).

The genes are TRBV5-4 and TRBJ2-1; D is uncertain. The germline V gene has CDR1 SGHNT and CDR2 YYREEE (reference sequence). This CDR3 is built from 14 residues. V lost 0 bases and J 7 bases, leaving 11 bases between the germline ends. The chain's CDR3 is CASSLETARNEQFF. The CDR3 nucleotides read TGTGCCAGCAGCTTGGAGACGGCGAGGAATGAGCAGTTCTTC. Together with reference TRBV5-4 and TRBJ2-1, the CDR3 gives the full variable domain: ETGVTQSPTHLIKTRGQQVTLRCSSQSGHNTVSWYQQALGQGPQFIFQYYREEENGRGNFPPRFSGLQFPNYSSELNVNALELDDSALYLCASSLETARNEQFFGPGTRLTVL.

The chain couples TRBV5-5 to TRBJ1-4; possibly TRBD1 for D (5 bases). Trimming pared 4 bases from V and 3 bases from J, leaving 16 bases between. CDR1 is SGHKS and CDR2 is YYEKEE in the germline V gene (reference sequence). CDR3 length: 16 amino acids. The CDR3 is CASSNSFAGSNEKLFF. CDR3 coding DNA: TGTGCCAGCAGCAATTCTTTCGCAGGGTCTAATGAAAAACTGTTTTTT. Complete variable domain (other parts from reference TRBV5-5 and TRBJ1-4): DAGVTQSPTHLIKTRGQQVTLRCSPISGHKSVSWYQQVLGQGPQFIFQYYEKEERGRGNFPDRFSARQFPNYSSELNVNALLLGDSALYLCASSNSFAGSNEKLFFGSGTQLSVL.